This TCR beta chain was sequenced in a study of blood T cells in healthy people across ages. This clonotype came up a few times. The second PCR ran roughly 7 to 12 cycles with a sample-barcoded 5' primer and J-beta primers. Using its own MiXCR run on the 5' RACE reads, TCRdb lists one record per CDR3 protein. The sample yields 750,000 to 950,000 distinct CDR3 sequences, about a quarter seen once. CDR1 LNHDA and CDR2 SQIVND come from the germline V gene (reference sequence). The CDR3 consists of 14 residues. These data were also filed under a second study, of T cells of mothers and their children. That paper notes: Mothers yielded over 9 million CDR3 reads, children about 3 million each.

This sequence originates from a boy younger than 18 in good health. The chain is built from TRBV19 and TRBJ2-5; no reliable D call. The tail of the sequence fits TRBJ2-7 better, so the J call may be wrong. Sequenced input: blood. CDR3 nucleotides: TGTGCCAGTAGTATAGGAGACGGAAGATACGAGCAGTACTTC. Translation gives CASSIGDGRYEQYF.